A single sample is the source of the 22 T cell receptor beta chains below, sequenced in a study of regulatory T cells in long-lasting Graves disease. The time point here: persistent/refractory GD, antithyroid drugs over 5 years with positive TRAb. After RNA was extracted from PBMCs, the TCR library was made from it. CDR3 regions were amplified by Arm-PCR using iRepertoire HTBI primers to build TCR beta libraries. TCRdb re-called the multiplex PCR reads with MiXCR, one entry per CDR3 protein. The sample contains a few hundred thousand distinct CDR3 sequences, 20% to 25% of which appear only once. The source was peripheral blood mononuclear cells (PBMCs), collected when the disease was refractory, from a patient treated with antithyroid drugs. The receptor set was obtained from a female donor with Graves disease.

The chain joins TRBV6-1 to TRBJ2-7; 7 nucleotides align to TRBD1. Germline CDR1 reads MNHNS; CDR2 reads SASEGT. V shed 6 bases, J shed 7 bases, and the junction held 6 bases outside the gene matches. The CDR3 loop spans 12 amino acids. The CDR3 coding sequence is TGTGCCAGCAGACCACCGGGACAGGAGCAGTACTTC. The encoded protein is CASRPPGQEQYF.

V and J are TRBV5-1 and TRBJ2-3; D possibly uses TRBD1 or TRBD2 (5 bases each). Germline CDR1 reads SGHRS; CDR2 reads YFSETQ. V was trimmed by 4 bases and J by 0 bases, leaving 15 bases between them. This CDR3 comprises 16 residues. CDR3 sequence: CASSPTGALSTDTQYF. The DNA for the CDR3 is TGCGCCAGCAGCCCTACCGGGGCCTTGAGCACAGATACGCAGTATTTT.

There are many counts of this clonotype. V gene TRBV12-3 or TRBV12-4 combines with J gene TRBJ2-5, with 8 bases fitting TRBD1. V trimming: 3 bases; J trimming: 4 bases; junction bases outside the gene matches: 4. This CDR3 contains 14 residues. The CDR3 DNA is TGTGCCAGCAGTTTCACAGGGGGTGCAGAGACCCAGTACTTC. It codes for CASSFTGGAETQYF.

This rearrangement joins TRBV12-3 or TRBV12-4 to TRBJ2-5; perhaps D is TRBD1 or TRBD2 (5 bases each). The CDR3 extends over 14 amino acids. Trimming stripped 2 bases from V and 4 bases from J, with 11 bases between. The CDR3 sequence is CASSLSGRRETQYF. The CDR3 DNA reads TGTGCCAGCAGTTTATCGGGGCGGAGAGAGACCCAGTACTTC.

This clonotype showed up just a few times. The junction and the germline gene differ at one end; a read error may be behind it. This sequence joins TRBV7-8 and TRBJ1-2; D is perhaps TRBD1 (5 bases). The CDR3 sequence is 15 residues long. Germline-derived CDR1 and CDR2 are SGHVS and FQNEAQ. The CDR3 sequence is CASSLEGRTNYDYTF. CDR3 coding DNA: TGTGCCAGCAGCTTAGAGGGTCGGACAAACTATGACTACACCTTC.

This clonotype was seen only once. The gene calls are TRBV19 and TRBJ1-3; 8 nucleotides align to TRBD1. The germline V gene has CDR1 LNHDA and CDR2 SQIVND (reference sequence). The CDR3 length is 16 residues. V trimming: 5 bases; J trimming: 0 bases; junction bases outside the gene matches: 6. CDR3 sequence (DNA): TGTGCCAGTAGTTTGGGACAGGCAAACTCTGGAAACACCATATATTTT. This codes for CASSLGQANSGNTIYF.

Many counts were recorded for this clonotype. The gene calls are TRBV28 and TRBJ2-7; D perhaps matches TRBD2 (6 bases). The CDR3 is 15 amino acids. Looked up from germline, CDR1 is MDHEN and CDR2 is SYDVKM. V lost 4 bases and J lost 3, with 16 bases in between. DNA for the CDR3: TGTGCCAGCAGTTCGCCAGGAGCGGGCTACTACGAGCAGTACTTC. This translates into CASSSPGAGYYEQYF.

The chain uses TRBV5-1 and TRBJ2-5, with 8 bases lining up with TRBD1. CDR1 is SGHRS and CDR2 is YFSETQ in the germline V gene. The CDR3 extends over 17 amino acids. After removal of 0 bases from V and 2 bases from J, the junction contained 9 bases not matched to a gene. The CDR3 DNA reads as TGCGCCAGCAGCTTGGCCCCCGGCGGGACAGGACAAGAGACCCAGTACTTC. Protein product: CASSLAPGGTGQETQYF.

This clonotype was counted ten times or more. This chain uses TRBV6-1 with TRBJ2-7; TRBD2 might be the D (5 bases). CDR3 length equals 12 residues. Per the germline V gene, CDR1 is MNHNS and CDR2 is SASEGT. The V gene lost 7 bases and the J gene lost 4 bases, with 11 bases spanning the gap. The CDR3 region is CASKERTYEQYF. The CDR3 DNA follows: TGTGCCAGCAAGGAGAGGACTTACGAGCAGTACTTC.

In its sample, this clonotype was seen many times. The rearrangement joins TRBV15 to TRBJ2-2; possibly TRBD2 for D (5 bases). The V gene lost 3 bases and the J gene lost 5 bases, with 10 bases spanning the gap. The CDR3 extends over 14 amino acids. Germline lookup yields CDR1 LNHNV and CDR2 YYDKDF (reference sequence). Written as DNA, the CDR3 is TGTGCCACCAGCAGTGGCGGGTGGACCGGGGAGCTGTTTTTT. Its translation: CATSSGGWTGELFF.

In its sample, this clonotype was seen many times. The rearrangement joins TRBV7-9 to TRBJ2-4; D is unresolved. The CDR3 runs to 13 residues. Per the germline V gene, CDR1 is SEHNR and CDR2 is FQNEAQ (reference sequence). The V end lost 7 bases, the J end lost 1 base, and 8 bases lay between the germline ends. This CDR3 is CASTVGAKNIQYF. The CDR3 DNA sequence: TGTGCCAGCACCGTGGGGGCCAAAAACATTCAGTACTTC.

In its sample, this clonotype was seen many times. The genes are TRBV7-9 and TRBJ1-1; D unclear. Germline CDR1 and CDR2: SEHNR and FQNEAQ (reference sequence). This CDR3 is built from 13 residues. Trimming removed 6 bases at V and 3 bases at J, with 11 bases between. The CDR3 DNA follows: TGTGCCAGCAGTTTTCCCCAAGACACTGAAGCTTTCTTT. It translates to CASSFPQDTEAFF.

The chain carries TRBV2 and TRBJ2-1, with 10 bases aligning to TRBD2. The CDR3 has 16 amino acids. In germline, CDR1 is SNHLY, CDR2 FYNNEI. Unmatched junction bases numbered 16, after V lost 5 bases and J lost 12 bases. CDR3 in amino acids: CASSYDGTSDYSGQFF. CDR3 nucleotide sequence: TGTGCCAGCAGTTATGACGGGACTAGCGACTACAGTGGGCAGTTCTTC.

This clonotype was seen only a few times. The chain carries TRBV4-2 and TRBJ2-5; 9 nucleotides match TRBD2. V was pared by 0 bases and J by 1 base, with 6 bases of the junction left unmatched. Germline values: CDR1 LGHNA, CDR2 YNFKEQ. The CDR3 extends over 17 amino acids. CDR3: CASSQDFTTSGQETQYF. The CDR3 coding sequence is TGTGCCAGCAGCCAAGATTTCACGACTAGCGGCCAAGAGACCCAGTACTTC.

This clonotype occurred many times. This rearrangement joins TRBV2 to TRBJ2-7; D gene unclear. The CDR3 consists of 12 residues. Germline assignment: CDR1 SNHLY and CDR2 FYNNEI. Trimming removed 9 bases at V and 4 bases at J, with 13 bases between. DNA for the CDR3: TGTGCCAGTCTAAGCAGGTCTTACGAGCAGTACTTC. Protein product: CASLSRSYEQYF.

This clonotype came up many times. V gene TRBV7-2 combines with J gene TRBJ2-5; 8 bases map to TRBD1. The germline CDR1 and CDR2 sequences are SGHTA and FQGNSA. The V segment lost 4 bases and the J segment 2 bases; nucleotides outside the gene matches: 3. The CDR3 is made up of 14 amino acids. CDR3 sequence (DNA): TGTGCCAGCAGCTCACGGGACAGGCAAGAGACCCAGTACTTC. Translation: CASSSRDRQETQYF.

For the CDR3, the DNA is TGTGCCAGTAGCGACTGGTTGGGGCTTTCAGGCTACACCTTC. Protein product: CASSDWLGLSGYTF. V usage is TRBV19 and J usage is TRBJ1-2; TRBD1 is a possible D gene (5 bases). The CDR3 runs to 14 residues. Germline-derived CDR1 and CDR2 are LNHDA and SQIVND (reference sequence). Trimming took off 6 bases at V and 8 bases at J, with 19 bases between the two ends.

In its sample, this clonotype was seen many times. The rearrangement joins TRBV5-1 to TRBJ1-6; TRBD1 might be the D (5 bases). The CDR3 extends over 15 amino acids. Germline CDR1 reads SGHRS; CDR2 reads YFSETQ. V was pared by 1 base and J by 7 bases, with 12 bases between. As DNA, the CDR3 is TGCGCCAGCAGCTTGCTGGGGCCTCGAAATTCACCCCTCCACTTT. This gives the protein CASSLLGPRNSPLHF. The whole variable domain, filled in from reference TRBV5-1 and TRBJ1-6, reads KAGVTQTPRYLIKTRGQQVTLSCSPISGHRSVSWYQQTPGQGLQFLFEYFSETQRNKGNFPGRFSGRQFSNSRSEMNVSTLELGDSALYLCASSLLGPRNSPLHFGNGTRLTVT.

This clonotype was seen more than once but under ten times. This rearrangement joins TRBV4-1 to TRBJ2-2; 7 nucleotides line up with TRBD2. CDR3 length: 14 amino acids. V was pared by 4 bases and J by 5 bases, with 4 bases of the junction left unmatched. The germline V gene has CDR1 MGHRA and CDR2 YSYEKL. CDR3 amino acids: CASSLYSGTGELFF. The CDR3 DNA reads TGCGCCAGCAGCCTGTATAGCGGGACCGGGGAGCTGTTTTTT.

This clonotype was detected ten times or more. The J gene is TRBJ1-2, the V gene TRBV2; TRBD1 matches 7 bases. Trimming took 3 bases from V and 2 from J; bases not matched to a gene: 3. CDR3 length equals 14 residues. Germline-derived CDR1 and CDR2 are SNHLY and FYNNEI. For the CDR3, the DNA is TGTGCCAGCAGTGACGGCAGGGGGAACTATGGCTACACCTTC. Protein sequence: CASSDGRGNYGYTF.

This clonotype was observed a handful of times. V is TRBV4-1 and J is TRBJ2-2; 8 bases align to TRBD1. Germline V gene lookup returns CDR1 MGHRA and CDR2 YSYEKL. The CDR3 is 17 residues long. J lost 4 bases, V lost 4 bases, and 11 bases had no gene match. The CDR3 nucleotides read TGCGCCAGCAGCCGCACTTTCGGACAGGGAGGCACCGGGGAGCTGTTTTTT. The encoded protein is CASSRTFGQGGTGELFF.

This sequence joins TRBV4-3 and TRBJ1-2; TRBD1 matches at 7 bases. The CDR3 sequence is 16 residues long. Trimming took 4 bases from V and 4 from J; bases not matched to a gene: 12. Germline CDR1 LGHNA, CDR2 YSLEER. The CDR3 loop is CASSRTLGGFGYGYTF. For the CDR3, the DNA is TGCGCCAGCAGCCGGACTCTAGGGGGCTTCGGCTATGGCTACACCTTC.